The sequence of this TCR beta chain was determined in a study of technical replicates of blood from a handful of donors. Profiled with immunoSEQ multiplex PCR; TCRdb holds only in-frame clones, not every one. The sample holds 60,000 to 90,000 clones, around 97% seen once. V was cut by 10 bases and J by 1 base, with 18 bases left in between. Germline CDR1 and CDR2: SGDLS and YYNGEE. CDR3 length: 15 residues. The sequencing sample was made of T cells isolated from PBMCs. The gene calls are TRBV9 and TRBJ1-5, with D unclear. The TCR was taken from a human donor in good health. The DNA for the CDR3 is TGTGCCCTTAATCGGGGTTATCGAAGCAATCAGCCCCAGCATTTT. It yields the protein CALNRGYRSNQPQHF.